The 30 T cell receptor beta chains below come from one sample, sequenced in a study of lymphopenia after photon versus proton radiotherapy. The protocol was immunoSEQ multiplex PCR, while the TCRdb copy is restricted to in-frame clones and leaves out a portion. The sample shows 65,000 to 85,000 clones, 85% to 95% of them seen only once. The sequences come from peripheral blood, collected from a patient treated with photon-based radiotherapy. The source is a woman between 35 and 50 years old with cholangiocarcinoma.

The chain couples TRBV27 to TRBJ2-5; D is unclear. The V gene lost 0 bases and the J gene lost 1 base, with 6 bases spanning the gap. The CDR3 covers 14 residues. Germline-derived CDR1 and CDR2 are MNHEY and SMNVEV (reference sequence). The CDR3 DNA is TGTGCCAGCAGTTTATCGTCCCGCCAAGAGACCCAGTACTTC. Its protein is CASSLSSRQETQYF.

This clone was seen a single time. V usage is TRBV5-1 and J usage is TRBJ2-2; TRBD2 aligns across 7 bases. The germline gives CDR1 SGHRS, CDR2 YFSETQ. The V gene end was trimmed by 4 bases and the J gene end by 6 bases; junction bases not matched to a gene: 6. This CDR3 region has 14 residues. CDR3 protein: CASSLQGGAGELFF. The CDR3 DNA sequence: TGCGCCAGCAGCCTCCAGGGAGGGGCCGGGGAGCTGTTTTTT.

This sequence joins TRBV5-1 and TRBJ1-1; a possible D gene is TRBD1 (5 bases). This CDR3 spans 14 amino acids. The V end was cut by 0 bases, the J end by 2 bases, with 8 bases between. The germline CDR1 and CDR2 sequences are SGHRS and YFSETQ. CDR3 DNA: TGCGCCAGCAGCTTGGGACAGTACAACACTGAAGCTTTCTTT. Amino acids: CASSLGQYNTEAFF.

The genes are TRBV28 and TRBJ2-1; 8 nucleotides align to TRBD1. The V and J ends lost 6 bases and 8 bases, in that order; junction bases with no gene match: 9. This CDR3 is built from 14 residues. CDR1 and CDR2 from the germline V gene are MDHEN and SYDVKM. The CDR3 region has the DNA TGTGCCAGCAGCCCTACAGGGGGATGGGATGAGCAGTTCTTC. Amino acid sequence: CASSPTGGWDEQFF.

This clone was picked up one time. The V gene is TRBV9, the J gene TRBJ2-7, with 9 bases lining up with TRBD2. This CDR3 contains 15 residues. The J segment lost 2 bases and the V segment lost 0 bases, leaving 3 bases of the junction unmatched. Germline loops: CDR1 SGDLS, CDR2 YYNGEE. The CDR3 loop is CASSVGSGGPYEQYF. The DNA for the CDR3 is TGTGCCAGCAGCGTAGGAAGCGGGGGGCCCTACGAGCAGTACTTC.

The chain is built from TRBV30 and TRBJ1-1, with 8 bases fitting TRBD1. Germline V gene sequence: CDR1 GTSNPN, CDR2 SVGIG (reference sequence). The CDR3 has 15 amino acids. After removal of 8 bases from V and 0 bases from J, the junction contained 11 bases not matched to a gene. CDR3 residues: CAGQGAKLLNTEAFF. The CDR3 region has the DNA TGTGCCGGTCAGGGGGCGAAGCTCCTGAACACTGAAGCTTTCTTT. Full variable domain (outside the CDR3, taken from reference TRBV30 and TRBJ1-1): SQTIHQWPATLVQPVGSPLSLECTVEGTSNPNLYWYRQAAGRGLQLLFYSVGIGQISSEVPQNLSASRPQDRQFILSSKKLLLSDSGFYLCAGQGAKLLNTEAFFGQGTRLTVV.

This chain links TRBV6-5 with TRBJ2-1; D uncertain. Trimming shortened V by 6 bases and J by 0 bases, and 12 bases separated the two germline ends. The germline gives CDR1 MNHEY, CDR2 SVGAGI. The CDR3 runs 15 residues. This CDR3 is CASSSSSSSYNEQFF. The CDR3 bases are TGTGCCAGCAGCTCCTCATCGAGCTCCTACAATGAGCAGTTCTTC.

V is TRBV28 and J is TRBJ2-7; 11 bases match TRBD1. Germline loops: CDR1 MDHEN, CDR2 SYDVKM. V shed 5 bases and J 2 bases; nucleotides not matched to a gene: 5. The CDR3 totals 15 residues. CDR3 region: CASSGPGQGAYEQYF. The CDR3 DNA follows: TGTGCCAGCAGTGGCCCGGGACAGGGGGCCTACGAGCAGTACTTC.

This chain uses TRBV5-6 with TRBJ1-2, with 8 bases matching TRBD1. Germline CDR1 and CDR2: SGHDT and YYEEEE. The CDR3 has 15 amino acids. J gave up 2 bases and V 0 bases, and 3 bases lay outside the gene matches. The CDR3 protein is CASSLGQGTNYGYTF. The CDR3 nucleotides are TGTGCCAGCAGCTTGGGACAGGGGACCAACTATGGCTACACCTTC.

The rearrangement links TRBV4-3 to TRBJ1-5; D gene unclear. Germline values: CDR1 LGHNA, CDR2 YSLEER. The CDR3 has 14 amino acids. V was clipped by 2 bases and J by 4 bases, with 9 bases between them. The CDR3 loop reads CASSQKYGNQPQHF. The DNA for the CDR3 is TGCGCCAGCAGCCAAAAATACGGGAATCAGCCCCAGCATTTT.

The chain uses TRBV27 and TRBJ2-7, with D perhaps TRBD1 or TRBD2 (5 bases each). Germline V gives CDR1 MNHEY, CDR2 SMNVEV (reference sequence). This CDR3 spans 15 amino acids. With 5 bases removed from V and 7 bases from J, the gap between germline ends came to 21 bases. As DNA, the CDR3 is TGTGCCAGCAGTCGCCCGGGACGCCTGGTGGTGGAGCAGTACTTC. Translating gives CASSRPGRLVVEQYF.

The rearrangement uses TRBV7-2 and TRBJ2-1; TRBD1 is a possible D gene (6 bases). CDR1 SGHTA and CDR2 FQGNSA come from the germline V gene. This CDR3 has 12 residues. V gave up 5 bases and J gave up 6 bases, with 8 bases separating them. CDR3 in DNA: TGTGCCAGCAGCCGGACAGCCAATGAGCAGTTCTTC. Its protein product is CASSRTANEQFF.

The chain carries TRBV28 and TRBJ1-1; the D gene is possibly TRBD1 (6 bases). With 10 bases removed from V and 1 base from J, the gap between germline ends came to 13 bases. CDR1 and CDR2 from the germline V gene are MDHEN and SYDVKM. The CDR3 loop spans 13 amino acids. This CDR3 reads CAIGGGSNTEAFF. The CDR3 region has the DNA TGTGCCATCGGGGGCGGTTCGAACACTGAAGCTTTCTTT. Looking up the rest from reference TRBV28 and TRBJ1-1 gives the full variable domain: DVKVTQSSRYLVKRTGEKVFLECVQDMDHENMFWYRQDPGLGLRLIYFSYDVKMKEKGDIPEGYSVSREKKERFSLILESASTNQTSMYLCAIGGGSNTEAFFGQGTRLTVV.

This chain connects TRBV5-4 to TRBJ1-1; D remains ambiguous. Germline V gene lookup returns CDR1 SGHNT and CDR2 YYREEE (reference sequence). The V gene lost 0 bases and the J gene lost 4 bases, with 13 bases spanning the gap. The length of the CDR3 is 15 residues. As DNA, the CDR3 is TGTGCCAGCAGCTTGGTCGGCGTCGGTCCCACTGAAGCTTTCTTT. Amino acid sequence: CASSLVGVGPTEAFF.

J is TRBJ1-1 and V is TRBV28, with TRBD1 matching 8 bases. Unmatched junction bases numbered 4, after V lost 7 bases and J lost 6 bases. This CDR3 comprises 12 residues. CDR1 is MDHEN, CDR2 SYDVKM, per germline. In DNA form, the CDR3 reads TGTGCCAGCATATTACAGGGGGCTGAAGCTTTCTTT. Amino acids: CASILQGAEAFF.

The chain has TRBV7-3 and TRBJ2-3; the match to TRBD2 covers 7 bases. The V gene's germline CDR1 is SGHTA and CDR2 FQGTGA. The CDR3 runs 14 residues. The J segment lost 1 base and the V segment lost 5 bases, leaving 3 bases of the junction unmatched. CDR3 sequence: CASSLLAGTDTQYF. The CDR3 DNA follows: TGTGCCAGCAGCCTCCTAGCGGGCACAGATACGCAGTATTTT.

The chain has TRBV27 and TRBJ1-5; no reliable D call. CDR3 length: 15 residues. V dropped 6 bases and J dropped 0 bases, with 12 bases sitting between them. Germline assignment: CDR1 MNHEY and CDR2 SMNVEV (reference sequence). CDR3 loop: CASSPWRDSNQPQHF. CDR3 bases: TGTGCCAGCAGCCCATGGAGGGATAGCAATCAGCCCCAGCATTTT.

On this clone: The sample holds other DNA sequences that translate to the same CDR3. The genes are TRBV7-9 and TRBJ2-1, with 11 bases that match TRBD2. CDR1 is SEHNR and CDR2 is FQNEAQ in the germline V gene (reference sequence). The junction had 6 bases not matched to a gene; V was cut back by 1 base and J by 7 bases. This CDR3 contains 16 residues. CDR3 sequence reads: CASSLGLAGGRNEQFF. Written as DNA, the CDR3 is TGTGCCAGCAGCTTAGGGCTAGCGGGAGGACGGAATGAGCAGTTCTTC. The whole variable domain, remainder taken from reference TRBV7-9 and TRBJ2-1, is DTGVSQNPRHKITKRGQNVTFRCDPISEHNRLYWYRQTLGQGPEFLTYFQNEAQLEKSRLLSDRFSAERPKGSFSTLEIQRTEQGDSAMYLCASSLGLAGGRNEQFFGPGTRLTVL.

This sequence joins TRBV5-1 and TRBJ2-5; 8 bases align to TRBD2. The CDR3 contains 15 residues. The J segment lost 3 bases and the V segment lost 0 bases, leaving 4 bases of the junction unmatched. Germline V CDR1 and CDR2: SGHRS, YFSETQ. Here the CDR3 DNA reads TGCGCCAGCAGCTTGGCGGGAGGGCTGAAAGAGACCCAGTACTTC. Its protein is CASSLAGGLKETQYF.

Written as DNA, the CDR3 is TGTGCCAGCAGCCCCCCCTCTGAAAAACTGTTTTTT. This gives the protein CASSPPSEKLFF. The genes are TRBV6-5 and TRBJ1-4; D gene ambiguous. V lost 6 bases and J 7 bases, leaving 9 bases between the germline ends. Per the germline V gene, CDR1 is MNHEY and CDR2 is SVGAGI. The CDR3 is 12 amino acids.

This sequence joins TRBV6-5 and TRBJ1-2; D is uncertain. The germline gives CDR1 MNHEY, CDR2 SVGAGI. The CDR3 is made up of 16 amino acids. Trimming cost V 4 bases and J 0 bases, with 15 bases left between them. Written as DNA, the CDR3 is TGTGCCAGCAGTTCCGAAGGACGGCTTACTAACTATGGCTACACCTTC. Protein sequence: CASSSEGRLTNYGYTF.

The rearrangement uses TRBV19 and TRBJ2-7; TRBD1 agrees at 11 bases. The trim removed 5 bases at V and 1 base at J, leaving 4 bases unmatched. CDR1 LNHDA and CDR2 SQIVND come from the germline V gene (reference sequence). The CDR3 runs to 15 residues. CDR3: CASSGGQGGSYEQYF. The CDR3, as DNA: TGTGCCAGTAGTGGGGGACAGGGGGGATCCTACGAGCAGTACTTC.

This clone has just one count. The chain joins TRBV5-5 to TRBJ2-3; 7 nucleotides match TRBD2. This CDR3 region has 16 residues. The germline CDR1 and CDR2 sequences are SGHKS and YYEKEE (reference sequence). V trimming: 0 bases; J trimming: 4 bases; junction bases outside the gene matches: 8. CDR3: CASSLVLRGSADTQYF. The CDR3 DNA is TGTGCCAGCAGCTTGGTTTTGCGCGGGAGTGCAGATACGCAGTATTTT.

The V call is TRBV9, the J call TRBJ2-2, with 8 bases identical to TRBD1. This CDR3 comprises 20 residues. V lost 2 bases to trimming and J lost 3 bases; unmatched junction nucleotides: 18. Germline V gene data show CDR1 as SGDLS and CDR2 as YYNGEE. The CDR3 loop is CASSVGPDRARGFDTGELFF. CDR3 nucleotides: TGTGCCAGCAGCGTCGGGCCGGACAGGGCTAGAGGCTTTGACACCGGGGAGCTGTTTTTT. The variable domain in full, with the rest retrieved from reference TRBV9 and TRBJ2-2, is DSGVTQTPKHLITATGQRVTLRCSPRSGDLSVYWYQQSLDQGLQFLIQYYNGEERAKGNILERFSAQQFPDLHSELNLSSLELGDSALYFCASSVGPDRARGFDTGELFFGEGSRLTVL.

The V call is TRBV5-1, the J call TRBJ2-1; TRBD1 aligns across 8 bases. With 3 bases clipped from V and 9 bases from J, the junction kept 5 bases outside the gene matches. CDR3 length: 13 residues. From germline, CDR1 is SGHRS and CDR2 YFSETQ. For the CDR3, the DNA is TGCGCCAGCAGCTGGACAGGGTCCCTTGAGCAGTTCTTC. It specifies CASSWTGSLEQFF.

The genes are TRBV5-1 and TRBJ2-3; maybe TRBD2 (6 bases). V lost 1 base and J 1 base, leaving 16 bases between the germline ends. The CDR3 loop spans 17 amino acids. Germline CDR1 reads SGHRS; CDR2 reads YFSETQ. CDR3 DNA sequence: TGCGCCAGCAGCTTGAGCAGCGGCGGGGTGGGCACAGATACGCAGTATTTT. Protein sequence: CASSLSSGGVGTDTQYF.

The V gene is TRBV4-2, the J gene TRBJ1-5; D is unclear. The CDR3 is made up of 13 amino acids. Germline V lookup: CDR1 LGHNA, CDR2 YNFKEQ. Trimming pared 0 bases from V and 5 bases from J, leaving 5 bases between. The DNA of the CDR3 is TGTGCCAGCAGCCAAGAAATCCATCAGCCCCAGCATTTT. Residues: CASSQEIHQPQHF.

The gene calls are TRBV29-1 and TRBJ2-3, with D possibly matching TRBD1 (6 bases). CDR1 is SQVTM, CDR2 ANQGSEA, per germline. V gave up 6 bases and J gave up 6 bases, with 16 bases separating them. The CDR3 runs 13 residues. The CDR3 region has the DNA TGCAGCGTACCCGCGGACAGAGCGGATACGCAGTATTTT. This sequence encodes CSVPADRADTQYF.

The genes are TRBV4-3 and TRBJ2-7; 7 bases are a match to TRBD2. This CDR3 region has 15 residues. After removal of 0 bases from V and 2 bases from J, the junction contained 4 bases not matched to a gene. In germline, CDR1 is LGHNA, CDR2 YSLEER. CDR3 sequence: CASSQESGVPYEQYF. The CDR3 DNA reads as TGCGCCAGCAGCCAAGAGAGCGGGGTCCCCTACGAGCAGTACTTC.

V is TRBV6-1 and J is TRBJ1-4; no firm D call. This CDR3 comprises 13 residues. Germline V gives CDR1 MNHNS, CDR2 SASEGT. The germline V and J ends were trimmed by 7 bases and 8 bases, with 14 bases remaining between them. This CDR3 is CASNVSGKEKLFF. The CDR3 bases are TGTGCCAGCAACGTGTCCGGGAAGGAAAAACTGTTTTTT.